The clone carrying this T cell receptor (beta chain) was observed at least ten times. Its antigen is not known. TCRdb itself ran the multiplex PCR reads through MiXCR, one entry per CDR3 protein. In the table there are approximately 100,000 distinct CDR3 sequences, roughly 20% of which are singletons. The sample belongs to a study of breast tumors, draining lymph nodes, adjacent tissues. The length of the CDR3 is 15 residues. Germline CDR1 is MNHEY and CDR2 is SMNVEV (reference sequence). V lost 5 bases and J lost 5, with 15 bases in between. Study-level findings and limits: Tumor repertoires ranked between lymph nodes and nontumor tissue in diversity, with V and J gene preferences. Data fit most tumor T cells coming from lymph node, expanding in tumor. Luminal-like breast cancer showed significantly greater tumor-nontumor repertoire similarity than basal-like breast cancer did. That most tumor T cells come from lymph nodes remained unproven.

Breast cancer patients provided tissue from their axillary draining lymph nodes. Material: axillary lymph node tissue. The clonotype was recovered from a female donor with breast cancer. Some clones in this sample may be carry-over from other donors' samples. The gene calls are TRBV27 and TRBJ2-2; a weak D match, TRBD1 (6 bases). CDR3 amino acids: CASSNRRGTTGELFF. DNA for the CDR3: TGTGCCAGCAGTAACCGGCGAGGGACAACCGGGGAGCTGTTTTTT.